These 8 T cell receptor beta chains were all obtained from the same sample, sequenced in a study of T cell responses to AZD1222 COVID-19 vaccine. Assay: immunoSEQ multiplex PCR; the TCRdb copy retains only in-frame clones and omits some. The sample has roughly 120,000 clones, approximately 84% seen once; the top ten hold 7.5%. The sequenced sample was peripheral blood, obtained on day 0 of AZD1222 vaccination. These TCRs come from an adult in good health.

V and J are TRBV5-8 and TRBJ2-2; 9 bases map to TRBD2. Germline CDR1 and CDR2: SGHTS and YDEGEE. This CDR3 is built from 16 residues. The V segment lost 4 bases and the J segment 4 bases; nucleotides outside the gene matches: 8. CDR3 loop: CASSPAGGPGTGELFF. In DNA, the CDR3 is TGTGCCAGCAGCCCTGCGGGAGGGCCAGGCACCGGGGAGCTGTTTTTT.

The sample holds one count of this clone. The chain couples TRBV7-9 to TRBJ1-5; 8 bases align to TRBD1. The V and J ends lost 5 bases and 0 bases, in that order; junction bases with no gene match: 9. The germline gives CDR1 SEHNR, CDR2 FQNEAQ (reference sequence). There are 17 residues in the CDR3. The CDR3 loop is CASSTTGGRYSNQPQHF. CDR3 sequence (DNA): TGTGCCAGCAGCACTACAGGGGGGCGTTATAGCAATCAGCCCCAGCATTTT.

This clone was counted between two and nine times. This chain uses TRBV4-1 with TRBJ1-2; the D is unclear. The CDR3 length is 15 residues. Looked up from germline, CDR1 is MGHRA and CDR2 is YSYEKL. V shed 1 base and J shed 2 bases, with 11 bases lying between them. The CDR3 DNA is TGCGCCAGCAGCCAAGGCGTCAGCGCGAACTATGGCTACACCTTC. Translated, it gives CASSQGVSANYGYTF.

The chain couples TRBV24-1 to TRBJ1-1, with unresolved D. The germline V gene has CDR1 KGHDR and CDR2 SFDVKD. V lost 3 bases, J lost 7 bases, and 11 bases lay in between. CDR3 length equals 13 residues. The CDR3 is CATSDPRWGEAFF. In DNA form, the CDR3 reads TGTGCCACCAGTGATCCGAGGTGGGGTGAAGCTTTCTTT.

This chain joins TRBV29-1 and TRBJ1-1; the D is unclear. The CDR3 contains 12 residues. V was trimmed by 7 bases and J by 1 base, leaving 10 bases between them. Germline-derived CDR1 and CDR2 are SQVTM and ANQGSEA. The chain's CDR3 is CSAWGRNTEAFF. CDR3 coding DNA: TGCAGCGCCTGGGGTAGGAACACTGAAGCTTTCTTT.

V is TRBV29-1 and J is TRBJ1-2; D is ambiguous. The ends were cut back, 5 bases at V and 4 bases at J, with 5 bases in the middle. The germline CDR1 and CDR2 sequences are SQVTM and ANQGSEA. This CDR3 spans 10 amino acids. CDR3 nucleotides: TGCAGCGTTAAGGTCTATGGCTACACCTTC. Protein: CSVKVYGYTF.

J is TRBJ1-1 and V is TRBV7-2; D is perhaps TRBD1 (6 bases). This CDR3 has 14 amino acids. Germline V gene lookup returns CDR1 SGHTA and CDR2 FQGNSA. Trimming removed 8 bases at V and 6 bases at J, with 19 bases between. The CDR3 reads CASRGGEGGPEAFF. The CDR3 DNA follows: TGTGCCAGCCGGGGAGGGGAAGGGGGACCTGAAGCTTTCTTT.

In DNA, the CDR3 is TGTGCCAGCGGAGGGGGACAGGGACAGAGTGACCAGTACTTC. This gives the protein CASGGGQGQSDQYF. This sequence joins TRBV2 and TRBJ2-5; 9 bases are a match to TRBD1. The CDR3 has 14 amino acids. J gave up 10 bases and V 8 bases, and 14 bases lay outside the gene matches. From germline, CDR1 is SNHLY and CDR2 FYNNEI.